Sequencing of this T cell receptor beta chain was carried out in a study of spatial heterogeneity in lung cancer. Study context: Alpha-chain sequences were detected in numbers that were consistently lower than beta-chain sequences. Study-wide findings and caveats: Tracking of tumor mutation counts was seen in expanded intratumoral alpha and beta TCR counts. Estimates put coverage of tumor T cells roughly 6.9% for alpha and more than 11% for beta chains. The counts of expanded TCRs, ubiquitous and regional, tracked ubiquitous and regional nonsynonymous mutations, respectively.

A few counts support this clonotype. Its target is unknown. The time point: sample taken at primary tumor resection. The authors sequenced whole RNA from tumor, nontumor lung or frozen PBMC without sorting. TCRdb used MiXCR to reprocess the 5' RACE reads, holding one entry per CDR3 protein. Among roughly 8,000 distinct CDR3 sequences, approximately 8.2% were seen once, and the ten largest hold less than 5%. This clonotype was sampled from a male donor with early-stage non-small cell lung cancer. Specimen: lung tumor tissue, collected at surgery.

The CDR3 sequence is CSARDEGARGYTF. CDR3 sequence (DNA): TGCAGTGCTAGAGATGAGGGGGCGCGAGGCTACACCTTC. V gene TRBV20-1 combines with J gene TRBJ1-2; 7 bases agree with TRBD1. CDR1 DFQATT and CDR2 SNEGSKA come from the germline V gene (reference sequence). The ends lost 0 bases at V and 8 bases at J; junction bases unmatched: 6. The CDR3 sequence is 13 residues long.